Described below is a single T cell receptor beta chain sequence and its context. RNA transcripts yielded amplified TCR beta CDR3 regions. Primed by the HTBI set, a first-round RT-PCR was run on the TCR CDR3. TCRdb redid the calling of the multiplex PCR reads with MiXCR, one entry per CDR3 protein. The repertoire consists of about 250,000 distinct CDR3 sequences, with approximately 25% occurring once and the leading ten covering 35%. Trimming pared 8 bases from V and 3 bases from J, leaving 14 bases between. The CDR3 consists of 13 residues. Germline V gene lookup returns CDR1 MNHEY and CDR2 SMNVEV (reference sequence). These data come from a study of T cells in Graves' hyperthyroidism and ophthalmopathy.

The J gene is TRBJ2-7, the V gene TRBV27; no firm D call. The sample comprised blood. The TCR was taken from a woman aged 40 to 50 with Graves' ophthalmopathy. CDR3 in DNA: TGTGCCAGCTCTTCCACACCAGGCTACGAGCAGTACTTC. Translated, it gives CASSSTPGYEQYF.